The 18 T cell receptor beta chains listed next were all sequenced from one sample in a study of molecular identifiers for immune sequencing clone quantification listed by TCRdb under 2018. Library preparation was by PCR. The data were produced on an Illumina HiSeq 4000. TCRdb applied fastp at Q25 and MiXCR to the public reads, then kept only in-frame beta chains. Each record represents a unique CDR3 protein, reported with the most common genes and DNA among its rows. The sample profile shows 300,000 to 350,000 distinct CDR3 sequences; 20% to 25% of them were found once. In total, the top ten clones hold approximately 0.83% of the sample. Sample: naive CD8+ T cells from blood, with Jurkat cell RNA spiked in. According to the study, the label for this sample's cell subset or site signals: FACS-sorted CD8+CD4-CCR7+CD45RA+ naive T cells. Every receptor here comes from a human donor in good health. Some libraries in this study had Jurkat cell RNA spiked in.

This clonotype was recorded at least ten times. This chain links TRBV7-2 with TRBJ2-7; D unresolved. Trimming removed 5 bases at V and 7 bases at J, with 12 bases between. The CDR3 loop spans 12 amino acids. Looked up from germline, CDR1 is SGHTA and CDR2 is FQGNSA. CDR3 sequence: CASSPTGREQYF. The CDR3 nucleotides are TGTGCCAGCAGCCCAACCGGAAGGGAGCAGTACTTC.

There are many counts of this clonotype. The J gene is TRBJ2-1, the V gene TRBV4-3; D gene ambiguous. The CDR3 runs 15 residues. Germline CDR1 reads LGHNA; CDR2 reads YSLEER. Between the trimmed V and J ends, which lost 1 base and 4 bases, there was a span of 11 bases. DNA of the CDR3: TGCGCCAGCAGCCAAGCCGACTCCCTATACAATGAGCAGTTCTTC. Protein: CASSQADSLYNEQFF.

The sample holds many counts of this clonotype. V usage is TRBV29-1 and J usage is TRBJ2-6; D is unclear. The germline V gene has CDR1 SQVTM and CDR2 ANQGSEA. The CDR3 loop spans 13 amino acids. Trimming stripped 4 bases from V and 0 bases from J, with 4 bases between. CDR3 region: CSVGLSGANVLTF. CDR3 nucleotide sequence: TGCAGCGTTGGTCTCTCTGGGGCCAACGTCCTGACTTTC. Full variable domain (missing parts from reference TRBV29-1 and TRBJ2-6): SAVISQKPSRDICQRGTSLTIQCQVDSQVTMMFWYRQQPGQSLTLIATANQGSEATYESGFVIDKFPISRPNLTFSTLTVSNMSPEDSSIYLCSVGLSGANVLTFGAGSRLTVL.

About this clonotype itself: A much larger clone differs from this one at a single base, so this may be a read error. V and J are TRBV7-9 and TRBJ1-4; no clear D gene. The ends were cut back, 5 bases at V and 7 bases at J, with 17 bases in the middle. CDR1 and CDR2 from the germline V gene are SEHNR and FQNEAQ (reference sequence). CDR3 length: 15 residues. DNA for the CDR3: TGTGCCAGCAGCAAAGGTACAGACGGGCTTGAAAAACTGTTTTTT. Translating it yields CASSKGTDGLEKLFF.

Details on this clonotype: This clone may be a read error of a much larger clone one base away. The V and J genes are TRBV7-9 and TRBJ2-3; 9 bases align to TRBD1. The CDR3 runs to 14 residues. From germline, CDR1 is SEHNR and CDR2 FQNEAQ (reference sequence). The CDR3 loop reads CASSADRGTDAQYF. CDR3 DNA sequence: TGTGCCAGCAGCGCGGACAGGGGCACAGATGCGCAGTATTTT.

In regard to this clonotype: This may arise from a read error, as a much more abundant clone is one base away. The V and J genes are TRBV24-1 and TRBJ2-2, with 7 bases identical to TRBD1. From germline, CDR1 is KGHDR and CDR2 SFDVKD. The CDR3 is made up of 13 amino acids. V gave up 7 bases and J gave up 11 bases; unmatched junction bases: 9. CDR3 DNA sequence: TGTGCCACCAGACAGGGGTCAAGCGGAGAGCTGTTTTTT. Encoded protein: CATRQGSSGELFF.

As concerns this clonotype: A clone one base away is much larger, so this may be a read error. The chain links TRBV12-5 to TRBJ1-1, with D unresolved. CDR3 length equals 17 residues. Per germline, CDR1 LGHNT and CDR2 FRNRAP. V was clipped by 4 bases and J by 0 bases, with 18 bases between them. The CDR3 region has the DNA TGTGCTAGTGGTTACGACGGGAGAGACCAGATGAACACTGAAGCTTTCTTT. The encoded protein is CASGYDGRDQMNTEAFF.

In its sample, this clonotype was seen many times. The rearrangement joins TRBV4-3 to TRBJ2-3; no definite D call. Germline values: CDR1 LGHNA, CDR2 YSLEER. V was shortened by 1 base and J by 7 bases, with 12 bases between the two germline ends. CDR3 length equals 14 residues. The CDR3 reads CASSQGGITNTQYF. CDR3 DNA: TGCGCCAGCAGCCAAGGTGGCATTACTAATACGCAGTATTTT.

This clonotype was counted only a few times. This could be a read error, since a much larger clone is one nucleotide away. This sequence joins TRBV30 and TRBJ2-5; D call uncertain. Germline loops: CDR1 GTSNPN, CDR2 SVGIG (reference sequence). This CDR3 is built from 14 residues. The CDR3 is CARSVGSGFETQYF. CDR3 sequence (DNA): TGTGCCAGGAGTGTAGGTTCCGGGTTTGAGACCCAGTACTTC.

This clonotype was detected only a few times. The chain employs TRBV3-1 and TRBJ1-2; D gene uncertain. The V end lost 0 bases, the J end lost 2 bases, and 13 bases lay between the germline ends. The germline gives CDR1 LGHDT, CDR2 YNNKEL (reference sequence). This CDR3 spans 16 amino acids. CDR3 amino acids: CASSQDIWAGNYGYTF. CDR3 nucleotide sequence: TGTGCCAGCAGCCAAGATATTTGGGCAGGCAACTATGGCTACACCTTC. The variable domain in full, completed from reference TRBV3-1 and TRBJ1-2, reads DTAVSQTPKYLVTQMGNDKSIKCEQNLGHDTMYWYKQDSKKFLKIMFSYNNKELIINETVPNRFSPKSPDKAHLNLHINSLELGDSAVYFCASSQDIWAGNYGYTFGSGTRLTVV.

This clonotype was detected many times. CDR3 bases: TGCGCCAGCAGCGTAATGCCAGGACACCTGAACACTGAAGCTTTCTTT. This gives the protein CASSVMPGHLNTEAFF. This chain connects TRBV4-1 to TRBJ1-1; D may be TRBD1 (5 bases). Trimming removed 5 bases from V and 0 bases from J, with 16 bases in between. The germline gives CDR1 MGHRA, CDR2 YSYEKL. The CDR3 length is 16 residues.

Comments on this clonotype: Possible read error: a much larger clone is one base away. The chain has TRBV4-1 and TRBJ2-5; 11 bases fit TRBD2. The CDR3 has 18 residues. The V segment lost 4 bases and the J segment 9 bases; nucleotides outside the gene matches: 19. Germline-derived CDR1 and CDR2 are MGHRA and YSYEKL. The CDR3 DNA follows: TGCGCCAGCAGCCCGCCCGTTCCGGGACTAGCGGAGAGGGAGGCCCAGTACTTC. Translation gives CASSPPVPGLAEREAQYF.

This clonotype was counted ten times or more. The chain combines TRBV20-1 with TRBJ1-1; tentative D call: TRBD1 (5 bases). The CDR3 consists of 11 residues. Trimming took off 0 bases at V and 8 bases at J, with 7 bases between the two ends. The germline V gene has CDR1 DFQATT and CDR2 SNEGSKA (reference sequence). DNA for the CDR3: TGCAGTGCTAGAGATCAGGGAGAAGCTTTCTTT. Translating it yields CSARDQGEAFF.

This clonotype was recorded many times. This rearrangement joins TRBV4-1 to TRBJ2-7, with 11 bases lining up with TRBD2. The CDR3 is 13 amino acids. V lost 5 bases, J lost 5 bases, and 2 bases stayed unmatched. Per germline, CDR1 MGHRA and CDR2 YSYEKL. The CDR3 coding sequence is TGCGCCAGCAGCTCGACTAGCGGGAACGAGCAGTACTTC. Translation: CASSSTSGNEQYF.

This clonotype was counted at least ten times. The CDR3 here is CSASGTGTYEQYF. In DNA, the CDR3 is TGCAGTGCCTCCGGGACAGGAACCTACGAGCAGTACTTC. The chain joins TRBV20-1 to TRBJ2-7, with 8 bases lining up with TRBD1. The CDR3 contains 13 residues. Germline V gene lookup returns CDR1 DFQATT and CDR2 SNEGSKA (reference sequence). The V and J ends lost 6 bases and 2 bases, in that order; junction bases with no gene match: 6.

At least ten counts were recorded for this clonotype. The CDR3: CASSLGVYEQYF. The CDR3 nucleotides are TGTGCCAGCAGCTTGGGCGTTTACGAGCAGTACTTC. The chain uses TRBV5-6 and TRBJ2-7; D is uncertain. CDR1 and CDR2 (germline): SGHDT, YYEEEE. V lost 0 bases and J lost 4, with 5 bases in between. The CDR3 covers 12 residues.

This clonotype was detected ten times or more. The gene calls are TRBV7-6 and TRBJ2-5; a weak D match, TRBD2 (6 bases). This CDR3 has 15 amino acids. Germline CDR1 SGHVS, CDR2 FNYEAQ. V was trimmed by 3 bases and J by 6 bases, leaving 17 bases between them. CDR3 in amino acids: CASSLDAGPGKTQYF. Here the CDR3 DNA reads TGTGCCAGCAGCTTGGATGCGGGGCCCGGGAAGACCCAGTACTTC.

This clonotype was detected a few times. The chain couples TRBV6-5 to TRBJ2-3; no reliable D call. This CDR3 spans 13 amino acids. The germline CDR1 and CDR2 sequences are MNHEY and SVGAGI. Trimming removed 6 bases from V and 6 bases from J, with 13 bases in between. The CDR3 region is CASRYQGRDTQYF. The DNA of the CDR3 is TGTGCCAGCAGGTACCAAGGAAGGGATACGCAGTATTTT.